The present T cell receptor (beta chain) was sequenced within a study of shared clonotypes between healthy human individuals. Naive CD8 cells, CD45RO-negative and positively selected for CCR7, excluded terminally differentiated effector memory CD45RA+ cells. TCRdb's table, derived via immunoSEQ multiplex PCR, lists solely in-frame clones and lacks some. The sample consists of 700,000 to 950,000 clones, approximately 97% of them appearing once. Losses at the gene ends were 2 bases for V and 3 bases for J; bases not matched to a gene: 5. The CDR3 is 15 residues long. Per the germline V gene, CDR1 is SGHRS and CDR2 is YFSETQ.

This TCR derives from a man in his thirties or forties in good health. The rearrangement uses TRBV5-1 and TRBJ2-7; 10 bases match TRBD2. Sequenced: naive CD8+ T cells sorted from blood. CDR3 region: CASSFGLAGDYEQYF. CDR3 sequence (DNA): TGCGCCAGCAGCTTCGGCCTAGCGGGGGACTACGAGCAGTACTTC. The full variable domain, with the rest looked up from reference TRBV5-1 and TRBJ2-7, is KAGVTQTPRYLIKTRGQQVTLSCSPISGHRSVSWYQQTPGQGLQFLFEYFSETQRNKGNFPGRFSGRQFSNSRSEMNVSTLELGDSALYLCASSFGLAGDYEQYFGPGTRLTVT.